This T cell receptor (beta chain) stems from a study of OX40 agonist ivuxolimab in advanced cancers. Trimming cost V 4 bases and J 1 base; bases outside gene matches: 14. CDR1 LGHNA and CDR2 YNFKEQ come from the germline V gene. The CDR3 has 20 amino acids. TCRdb keeps only in-frame clones here, not all; method: immunoSEQ multiplex PCR. The repertoire holds about 84,000 clones, with under 95% as singletons. Specimen: CD4+ or CD8+ T cells sorted from blood, collected in a trial of the OX40 agonist ivuxolimab. The V gene is TRBV4-2, the J gene TRBJ2-4; 12 bases line up with TRBD2. The TCR comes from an adult with an advanced solid tumor such as melanoma, head and neck, liver or kidney cancer. The CDR3 spells CASSLLLAGGPEGAKNIQYF. The CDR3 bases are TGTGCCAGCAGCCTACTCCTAGCGGGGGGGCCCGAGGGGGCCAAAAACATTCAGTACTTC.